This T cell receptor beta chain was sequenced for a study of blood T cell repertoires in COVID-19. In the study overall: Researchers got acute and convalescent COVID-19 samples from the United States, Italy and Spain. The cDNA or gDNA used as material had been derived from T cells, B-cell-depleted T cells, or PBMCs.

Trimming took 7 bases from V and 5 from J; bases not matched to a gene: 10. Germline values: CDR1 KGHDR, CDR2 SFDVKD. The CDR3 runs 15 residues. Authors' analysis steps: How many nucleated cells were present was estimated from reference gene primer amplification. The table came from immunoSEQ multiplex PCR; TCRdb's copy has only in-frame clones and leaves some out. V and J calls plus clone size are reproduced from that table; the DNA served to infer D and trimming. The sample lists a few hundred thousand clones; more than 75% were seen once. This clone was observed a handful of times. The TCR comes from a woman between 45 and 65 years old with acute or convalescent COVID-19. Sequenced input: peripheral blood. The rearrangement uses TRBV24-1 and TRBJ1-5; 7 bases line up with TRBD1. The CDR3 region is CATSEGAGSDQPQHF. DNA of the CDR3: TGTGCCACCAGCGAGGGGGCAGGGAGTGATCAGCCCCAGCATTTT.